Detailed here is one T cell receptor beta chain. Its matching antigen is unknown. Template was genomic DNA from frozen, unsorted single-cell suspensions. The data were obtained in a study of immune cell composition in non-small cell lung cancer. Study-level information: Most cases were lung adenocarcinoma or squamous cell carcinoma.

Findings of the study overall: Shared sequences between tumour-reactive and dominant in vivo clones were not proven. Lung adenocarcinomas had lower top 10 clone scores and clonality than squamous tumours.

TCRdb keeps only in-frame clones here, not all; method: immunoSEQ multiplex PCR. The sample has roughly 14,000 clones; under 75% are singletons. V lost 2 bases and J lost 1; bases outside the gene matches: 1. This CDR3 comprises 16 residues. Germline values: CDR1 KGHSH, CDR2 LQKENI. This TCR was sampled from a human donor with non-small cell lung cancer. The chain is built from TRBV18 and TRBJ1-4; 10 positions agree with TRBD1. The sequencing sample was made of lung tumor tissue. The CDR3 region is CASSPRDRGTNEKLFF. CDR3 DNA: TGTGCCAGCTCACCAAGGGACAGGGGAACTAATGAAAAACTGTTTTTT.